These T cell receptor beta chains were read from a single sample in a study of blood T cell repertoires in COVID-19. Assay: immunoSEQ multiplex PCR; the TCRdb copy retains only in-frame clones and omits some. The sample yields roughly 280,000 clones, about 86% seen once. The sequenced sample consisted of peripheral blood. These receptors came from a man aged 30 to 45 with active or convalescent COVID-19. The CDR3 runs from the conserved cysteine through the conserved F or W. Fields, in order: V gene, clone size, D gene, J gene, CDR3 protein, CDR3 DNA. The D gene is left open where the match is weak. Some rows mark clone size as missing; the rest say once, few, many or name a class of expanded clone.

V gene: TRBV7-2
clone size: NA
D gene: TRBD2
J gene: TRBJ2-2
CDR3 protein: CASSRGGRGGELFF
CDR3 DNA: TGTGCCAGCAGCCGGGGGGGCCGCGGCGGGGAGCTGTTTTTT

V gene: TRBV11-2
clone size: NA
D gene: TRBD1
J gene: TRBJ2-7
CDR3 protein: CASSLRGTGKVHEQYF
CDR3 DNA: TGTGCCAGCAGCTTACGCGGGACAGGCAAGGTACACGAGCAGTACTTC

V gene: TRBV3-1/TRBV3-2
clone size: NA
D gene: NA
J gene: TRBJ2-7
CDR3 protein: CASSPTGWSASYEQYF
CDR3 DNA: TGTGCCAGCAGCCCCACCGGGTGGAGCGCCTCCTACGAGCAGTACTTC

V gene: TRBV18
clone size: NA
D gene: NA
J gene: TRBJ2-7
CDR3 protein: CASSADHSYEQYF
CDR3 DNA: TGTGCCAGCTCAGCAGATCACTCCTACGAGCAGTACTTC

V gene: TRBV18
clone size: NA
D gene: NA
J gene: TRBJ2-7
CDR3 protein: CASSPDGPLYEQYF
CDR3 DNA: TGTGCCAGCTCACCAGATGGGCCCCTATACGAGCAGTACTTC

V gene: TRBV15
clone size: NA
D gene: NA
J gene: TRBJ1-2
CDR3 protein: CATSRDINSYYTF
CDR3 DNA: TGTGCCACCAGCAGAGATATCAACAGCTACTACACCTTC

V gene: TRBV12-3/TRBV12-4
clone size: NA
D gene: NA
J gene: TRBJ1-1
CDR3 protein: CASSLAGAAFF
CDR3 DNA: TGTGCCAGCAGTTTAGCAGGGGCAGCTTTCTTT

V gene: TRBV6-5
clone size: NA
D gene: TRBD1
J gene: TRBJ1-5
CDR3 protein: CASGTGKSNQPQHF
CDR3 DNA: TGTGCCAGCGGGACAGGGAAGAGCAATCAGCCCCAGCATTTT

V gene: TRBV5-1
clone size: NA
D gene: TRBD2
J gene: TRBJ2-5
CDR3 protein: CASSAGVLGETQYF
CDR3 DNA: TGCGCCAGCAGCGCGGGGGTCCTGGGAGAGACCCAGTACTTC

V gene: TRBV5-5
clone size: NA
D gene: NA
J gene: TRBJ1-5
CDR3 protein: CASSLDVGGNQPQHF
CDR3 DNA: TGTGCCAGCAGCTTGGACGTCGGGGGCAATCAGCCCCAGCATTTT

V gene: TRBV6-6
clone size: NA
D gene: NA
J gene: TRBJ2-1
CDR3 protein: CASRYGTWDNEQFF
CDR3 DNA: TGTGCCAGCAGATATGGGACTTGGGACAATGAGCAGTTCTTC

V gene: TRBV24-1
clone size: NA
D gene: TRBD1
J gene: TRBJ2-3
CDR3 protein: CATSEGQSSSTDTQYF
CDR3 DNA: TGTGCCACCAGTGAGGGACAGTCCTCTAGCACAGATACGCAGTATTTT

V gene: TRBV28
clone size: NA
D gene: TRBD2
J gene: TRBJ2-3
CDR3 protein: CASSLSGLAGNTDTQYF
CDR3 DNA: TGTGCCAGCAGTTTATCCGGGCTAGCGGGGAACACAGATACGCAGTATTTT

V gene: TRBV5-1
clone size: NA
D gene: TRBD2
J gene: TRBJ2-1
CDR3 protein: CASRPGGWNEQFF
CDR3 DNA: TGCGCCAGCAGGCCGGGGGGATGGAATGAGCAGTTCTTC

V gene: TRBV6-1
clone size: NA
D gene: NA
J gene: TRBJ2-2
CDR3 protein: CASSEPTGPGELFF
CDR3 DNA: TGTGCCAGCAGTGAACCTACAGGGCCCGGGGAGCTGTTTTTT

V gene: TRBV6-5
clone size: NA
D gene: TRBD2
J gene: TRBJ2-7
CDR3 protein: CASSSASGGYEQYF
CDR3 DNA: TGTGCCAGCAGTTCCGCTAGCGGGGGTTACGAGCAGTACTTC

V gene: TRBV5-1
clone size: NA
D gene: NA
J gene: TRBJ1-2
CDR3 protein: CASSLVRGRRGYTF
CDR3 DNA: TGCGCCAGCAGCTTGGTTCGGGGTCGGAGGGGCTACACCTTC

V gene: TRBV3-1/TRBV3-2
clone size: few
D gene: NA
J gene: TRBJ1-1
CDR3 protein: CASSQEAPTGKAFF
CDR3 DNA: TGTGCCAGCAGCCAAGAGGCGCCAACAGGGAAGGCTTTCTTT

V gene: TRBV7-9
clone size: NA
D gene: NA
J gene: TRBJ2-7
CDR3 protein: CASSSYGGYEQYF
CDR3 DNA: TGTGCCAGCAGCTCCTACGGGGGATACGAGCAGTACTTC

V gene: TRBV7-8
clone size: once
D gene: TRBD1
J gene: TRBJ1-1
CDR3 protein: CASSLPGTGGSEAFF
CDR3 DNA: TGTGCCAGCAGCTTACCTGGGACAGGGGGCTCGGAAGCTTTCTTT

V gene: TRBV18
clone size: NA
D gene: NA
J gene: TRBJ1-2
CDR3 protein: CASSPELSGEHGYTF
CDR3 DNA: TGTGCCAGCTCACCAGAGCTTTCAGGGGAACATGGCTACACCTTC

V gene: TRBV5-4
clone size: NA
D gene: TRBD2
J gene: TRBJ2-2
CDR3 protein: CASSLLDRASGVANTGELFF
CDR3 DNA: TGTGCCAGCAGCTTGTTGGACCGGGCTAGCGGGGTGGCGAACACCGGGGAGCTGTTTTTT

V gene: TRBV27
clone size: NA
D gene: TRBD1
J gene: TRBJ2-7
CDR3 protein: CASSKPGQGYEQYF
CDR3 DNA: TGTGCCAGCAGTAAACCGGGACAGGGATACGAGCAGTACTTC

V gene: TRBV18
clone size: NA
D gene: TRBD1
J gene: TRBJ2-3
CDR3 protein: CASSPPTGGVTDTQYF
CDR3 DNA: TGTGCCAGCTCACCACCGACAGGGGGCGTCACAGATACGCAGTATTTT

V gene: TRBV5-5
clone size: NA
D gene: TRBD2
J gene: TRBJ2-3
CDR3 protein: CASSSLAGARTDTQYF
CDR3 DNA: TGTGCCAGCAGCTCCCTAGCGGGGGCGAGGACAGATACGCAGTATTTT

V gene: TRBV4-2
clone size: NA
D gene: TRBD1
J gene: TRBJ1-2
CDR3 protein: CASSYGQGELYGYTF
CDR3 DNA: TGTGCCAGCAGCTACGGACAGGGGGAACTCTATGGCTACACCTTC

V gene: TRBV6-5
clone size: NA
D gene: TRBD1
J gene: TRBJ1-5
CDR3 protein: CASSLNRGYQPQHF
CDR3 DNA: TGTGCCAGCAGCCTCAACAGGGGATATCAGCCCCAGCATTTT

V gene: TRBV7-9
clone size: NA
D gene: TRBD1
J gene: TRBJ1-5
CDR3 protein: CASHLRTGGLRGQPQHF
CDR3 DNA: TGTGCCAGCCACCTAAGGACAGGGGGCTTGCGAGGTCAGCCCCAGCATTTT

V gene: TRBV3-1/TRBV3-2
clone size: NA
D gene: TRBD1
J gene: TRBJ1-5
CDR3 protein: CASSGGQGAGMGNQPQHF
CDR3 DNA: TGTGCCAGCAGCGGGGGACAGGGGGCAGGGATGGGCAATCAGCCCCAGCATTTT

V gene: TRBV6-6
clone size: NA
D gene: TRBD1
J gene: TRBJ2-1
CDR3 protein: CASITGGNEQFF
CDR3 DNA: TGTGCCAGCATAACAGGGGGCAATGAGCAGTTCTTC

V gene: TRBV4-1
clone size: NA
D gene: TRBD2
J gene: TRBJ2-1
CDR3 protein: CASSQDSAGSPYNEQFF
CDR3 DNA: TGCGCCAGCAGCCAAGATTCAGCGGGGTCCCCCTACAATGAGCAGTTCTTC

V gene: TRBV4-1
clone size: NA
D gene: TRBD2
J gene: TRBJ2-3
CDR3 protein: CASSQEGGGPRGTDTQYF
CDR3 DNA: TGCGCCAGCAGCCAAGAGGGCGGGGGGCCTCGGGGCACAGATACGCAGTATTTT

V gene: TRBV11-2
clone size: once
D gene: NA
J gene: TRBJ2-6
CDR3 protein: CASSIDHSSGANVLTF
CDR3 DNA: TGTGCCAGCAGCATAGACCACAGCTCTGGGGCCAACGTCCTGACTTTC

V gene: TRBV5-4
clone size: few
D gene: NA
J gene: TRBJ1-3
CDR3 protein: CASSRQNSGNTIYF
CDR3 DNA: TGTGCCAGCAGCCGACAGAACTCTGGAAACACCATATATTTT

V gene: TRBV19
clone size: NA
D gene: NA
J gene: TRBJ2-1
CDR3 protein: CASSKETVYNEQFF
CDR3 DNA: TGTGCCAGTAGTAAGGAGACAGTTTACAATGAGCAGTTCTTC

V gene: TRBV6-5
clone size: NA
D gene: TRBD1
J gene: TRBJ2-3
CDR3 protein: CASSYQHRGQTDTQYF
CDR3 DNA: TGTGCCAGCAGTTACCAACATCGGGGACAGACAGATACGCAGTATTTT

V gene: TRBV12-3/TRBV12-4
clone size: NA
D gene: NA
J gene: TRBJ2-7
CDR3 protein: CASSLLGSYEQYF
CDR3 DNA: TGTGCCAGCAGTCTACTCGGGAGCTACGAGCAGTACTTC